The 8 T cell receptor beta chains below come from one sample, sequenced in a study of blood T cell repertoires in COVID-19. The assay was immunoSEQ multiplex PCR, and TCRdb's table has in-frame clones only and misses some. This repertoire shows about 220,000 clones, 84% found once; its top ten account for just under 20%. The sample comprised peripheral blood. Receptor source: a young man with active or convalescent COVID-19.

In DNA form, the CDR3 reads TGCGCCAGCAGCTTGGTGTCAGGGGATGGCTACACCTTC. The encoded protein is CASSLVSGDGYTF. The chain employs TRBV5-1 and TRBJ1-2, with TRBD1 as a possible D gene (6 bases). The CDR3 contains 13 residues. V gave up 0 bases and J gave up 6 bases, with 9 bases separating them. CDR1 is SGHRS, CDR2 YFSETQ, per germline.

V gene TRBV6-5 combines with J gene TRBJ1-1; TRBD1 matches at 7 bases. Trimming cost V 6 bases and J 0 bases; bases outside gene matches: 4. CDR1 and CDR2 (germline): MNHEY, SVGAGI. This CDR3 has 14 residues. The CDR3 sequence is CASSRTGVNTEAFF. Here the CDR3 DNA reads TGTGCCAGCAGCCGGACAGGAGTGAACACTGAAGCTTTCTTT.

This clone turned up a few times. The chain recombines TRBV5-1 with TRBJ2-1; D gene unclear. Germline V gene data show CDR1 as SGHRS and CDR2 as YFSETQ. Deletions cut 0 bases from V and 1 base from J, with 5 bases between. The CDR3 sequence is 14 residues long. The CDR3 sequence: CASSLASSYNEQFF. The DNA of the CDR3 is TGCGCCAGCAGCTTGGCCAGTTCCTACAATGAGCAGTTCTTC. The full variable domain, with the rest looked up from reference TRBV5-1 and TRBJ2-1, is KAGVTQTPRYLIKTRGQQVTLSCSPISGHRSVSWYQQTPGQGLQFLFEYFSETQRNKGNFPGRFSGRQFSNSRSEMNVSTLELGDSALYLCASSLASSYNEQFFGPGTRLTVL.

In its sample, this clone was seen once. The V and J genes are TRBV4-3 and TRBJ2-1, with D maybe TRBD2 (5 bases). CDR3 length equals 14 residues. Trimming took 4 bases from V and 2 from J, leaving 9 bases between them. Germline CDR1 LGHNA, CDR2 YSLEER. CDR3 nucleotide sequence: TGCGCCAGCAGCCGAGGGTACCCCTACAATGAGCAGTTCTTC. Amino acid sequence: CASSRGYPYNEQFF.

This chain links TRBV7-8 with TRBJ1-5; perhaps TRBD1 as D (6 bases). The germline V and J ends were trimmed by 6 bases and 0 bases, with 15 bases remaining between them. The germline V gene encodes CDR1 SGHVS and CDR2 FQNEAQ. The CDR3 is 16 residues long. CDR3 loop: CASSFLQGYSNQPQHF. CDR3 DNA sequence: TGTGCCAGCAGTTTCCTACAGGGATATAGCAATCAGCCCCAGCATTTT.

The chain joins TRBV20-1 to TRBJ1-1; possible D gene TRBD1, 6 bases. Looked up from germline, CDR1 is DFQATT and CDR2 is SNEGSKA (reference sequence). CDR3 length: 14 amino acids. With 3 bases removed from V and 5 bases from J, the gap between germline ends came to 16 bases. The CDR3: CSASRQGRGTEAFF. CDR3 nucleotides: TGCAGTGCTAGTAGGCAGGGAAGGGGGACTGAAGCTTTCTTT.

The V gene is TRBV5-1, the J gene TRBJ1-2, with 8 bases identical to TRBD1. J lost 7 bases, V lost 0 bases, and 8 bases had no gene match. The CDR3 is 15 residues long. CDR1 is SGHRS, CDR2 YFSETQ, per germline. The CDR3 loop is CASSLEAGGLGGYTF. The CDR3 DNA reads TGCGCCAGCAGCTTGGAGGCAGGGGGCCTCGGTGGCTACACCTTC.

The rearrangement links TRBV15 to TRBJ2-7; possible D gene TRBD2, 6 bases. CDR3 length: 16 amino acids. The V gene's germline CDR1 is LNHNV and CDR2 YYDKDF (reference sequence). Trimming cost V 0 bases and J 1 base, with 13 bases left between them. The CDR3 region has the DNA TGTGCCACCAGCAGAGATCGGGCAGCGGGTTCCTACGAGCAGTACTTC. Translation: CATSRDRAAGSYEQYF. The whole variable domain, remainder taken from reference TRBV15 and TRBJ2-7, is DAMVIQNPRYQVTQFGKPVTLSCSQTLNHNVMYWYQQKSSQAPKLLFHYYDKDFNNEADTPDNFQSRRPNTSFCFLDIRSPGLGDTAMYLCATSRDRAAGSYEQYFGPGTRLTVT.